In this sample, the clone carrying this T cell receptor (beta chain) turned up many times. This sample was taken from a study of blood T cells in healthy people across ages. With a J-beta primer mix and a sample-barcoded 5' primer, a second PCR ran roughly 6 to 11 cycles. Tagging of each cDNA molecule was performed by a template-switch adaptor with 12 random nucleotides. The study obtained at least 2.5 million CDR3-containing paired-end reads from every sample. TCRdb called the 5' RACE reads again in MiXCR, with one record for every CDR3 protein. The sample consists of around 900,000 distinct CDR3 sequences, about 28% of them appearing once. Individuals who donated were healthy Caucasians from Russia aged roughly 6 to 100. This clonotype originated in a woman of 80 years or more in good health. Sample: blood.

CDR3 in amino acids: CASSRGQGAETQYF. For the CDR3, the DNA is TGCGCCAGCAGCCGGGGACAGGGGGCTGAGACCCAGTACTTC. V usage is TRBV5-1 and J usage is TRBJ2-5; 12 nucleotides line up with TRBD1. Trimming removed 4 bases from V and 5 bases from J; junction bases left unmatched: 3. The CDR3 has 14 amino acids. Per germline, CDR1 SGHRS and CDR2 YFSETQ.